A selection of T cell receptor beta chains follows, all from one sample in a study of cytomegalovirus exposure and HLA in healthy donors. Data came from immunoSEQ multiplex PCR; TCRdb stores just in-frame clones and leaves some out. This table has roughly 62,000 clones, more than 70% appearing once. Sequencing used PBMCs. All receptors come from a woman in her twenties or thirties in good health and CMV-seronegative. Each CDR3 is given with its conserved first and last residue. The order of the fields is J gene, clone size, CDR3 length, D gene, V gene, CDR3 DNA, CDR3 protein. The D gene is left open where the match is weak. Some rows have no size entry. The others give once, few or many, or a class for an expanded clone.

TRBJ2-3 . 16 . TRBV10-3 TGTGCCATCAGTGAGTCTCCGGGACTCACCACAGATACGCAGTATTTT CAISESPGLTTDTQYF
TRBJ1-2 . 15 . TRBV19 TGTGCCAGTAGTCTGCCTTCGGGAAGGAACTATGGCTACACCTTC CASSLPSGRNYGYTF
TRBJ1-3 . 17 . TRBV28 TGTGCCAGCAGTTTAGGGTGGGGACACCTCTCTGGAAACACCATATATTTT CASSLGWGHLSGNTIYF
TRBJ1-1 . 15 . TRBV4-1 TGCGCCAGCAGCCAAGATCAGTCACTGAACACTGAAGCTTTCTTT CASSQDQSLNTEAFF
TRBJ2-5 . 17 TRBD2 TRBV5-1 TGCGCCAGCAGCTTGGGTGGACTAGCGGACTTGAAAGAGACCCAGTACTTC CASSLGGLADLKETQYF
TRBJ2-7 once 14 TRBD2 TRBV19 TGTGCCACGAGGGGAGGGCAGTCCCTCTACGAGCAGTACTTC CATRGGQSLYEQYF
TRBJ2-4 . 16 . TRBV28 TGTGCCAGCAGCCTGGGGGGACCGGTAGCCAAAAACATTCAGTACTTC CASSLGGPVAKNIQYF
TRBJ1-2 few 15 TRBD1 TRBV7-9 TGTGCCAGCAGCTCGGTGGGACAGGGGCACCATGGCTACACCTTC CASSSVGQGHHGYTF
TRBJ2-3 . 14 . TRBV30 TGTGCCTGGAGGGACATAACTAGCACAGATACGCAGTATTTT CAWRDITSTDTQYF
TRBJ2-5 . 14 . TRBV2 TGTGCCAGCAGTGAAGTGGGGGGCCAAGAGACCCAGTACTTC CASSEVGGQETQYF
TRBJ2-3 . 17 . TRBV4-3 TGCGCCAGCAGCCAAGTGGGCCCAGGGGGGAGGACAGATACGCAGTATTTT CASSQVGPGGRTDTQYF
TRBJ2-3 . 16 . TRBV6-5 TGTGCCAGCAGTTATCGGGTAGCGGTGGGCACAGATACGCAGTATTTT CASSYRVAVGTDTQYF
TRBJ2-3 . 12 . TRBV6-6 TGTGCCAGCAGGGCTAGCACAGATACGCAGTATTTT CASRASTDTQYF
TRBJ1-1 few 14 . TRBV4-2 TGTGCCAGCAGCCAAGTATCATCGGTCACCGAAGCTTTCTTT CASSQVSSVTEAFF
TRBJ1-1 . 13 . TRBV18 TGTGCCAGCTCACCGATAGAGAACACTGAAGCTTTCTTT CASSPIENTEAFF
TRBJ2-2 . 15 . TRBV11-2 TGTGCCAGCAGCCGGGACTCCTCGGGGACCGGGGAGCTGTTTTTT CASSRDSSGTGELFF
TRBJ2-1 . 14 . TRBV2 TGTGCCAGCAGTGTGCTAGCGCTGTACAATGAGCAGTTCTTC CASSVLALYNEQFF
TRBJ2-3 . 15 . TRBV27 TGTGCCAGCAGTTCTCGGGGGTGGGGCACAGATACGCAGTATTTT CASSSRGWGTDTQYF
TRBJ2-5 . 16 TRBD1 TRBV7-9 TGTTCCAGCAGCCCCCCCCCGGGACAGGGTCTAGAGACCCAGTACTTC CSSSPPPGQGLETQYF
TRBJ2-2 . 15 TRBD1 TRBV11-3 TGTGCCAGCAGCTATGGGACAGGGGCAACCGGGGAGCTGTTTTTT CASSYGTGATGELFF
TRBJ2-3 . 15 TRBD1 TRBV5-6 TGTGCCAGCAGTCGAGACAGGGGGCAGACAGATACGCAGTATTTT CASSRDRGQTDTQYF
TRBJ2-3 . 16 TRBD2 TRBV11-2 TGTGCCAGCAGCTCAAGGGGGACTAGCGGAACAGATACGCAGTATTTT CASSSRGTSGTDTQYF
TRBJ2-1 . 11 . TRBV9 TGTGCCAGCAGCCCCGGTAATGAGCAGTTCTTC CASSPGNEQFF
TRBJ2-2 . 14 . TRBV2 TGTGCCAGCTGGAGGGCCGGGAACACCGGGGAGCTGTTTTTT CASWRAGNTGELFF
TRBJ1-1 . 13 TRBD1 TRBV7-8 TGTGCCAGCAGCTCACGCGACAGGGGGCGTGCTTTCTTT CASSSRDRGRAFF
TRBJ1-1 . 13 . TRBV19 TGTGCCAGTACGAGGGGGATGAACACTGAAGCTTTCTTT CASTRGMNTEAFF
TRBJ1-1 . 16 . TRBV7-6 TGTGCCAGCAGCTTAGCGGTAGACGGAGGAAGCACTGAAGCTTTCTTT CASSLAVDGGSTEAFF
TRBJ2-2 . 16 TRBD1 TRBV9 TGTGCCAGCAGAAGGGGACAGGGGGCAGCCACCGGGGAGCTGTTTTTT CASRRGQGAATGELFF
TRBJ2-7 once 15 TRBD2 TRBV28 TGTGCCAGCAGTCAGACTAGCGAGAACGGGTACGAGCAGTACTTC CASSQTSENGYEQYF
TRBJ1-2 . 16 . TRBV7-9 TGTGCCAGCAGCTTAGCGCTGGCGGGAGACAGGAATGGCTACACCTTC CASSLALAGDRNGYTF
TRBJ2-1 . 15 TRBD2 TRBV9 TGTGCCAGCAGCGCCGCCGGGACTAGCTACAATGAGCAGTTCTTC CASSAAGTSYNEQFF
TRBJ1-1 few 14 . TRBV27 TGTGCCAGCAGTTTTTCGCAGGGGTGGACTGAAGCTTTCTTT CASSFSQGWTEAFF
TRBJ2-7 . 14 . TRBV6-5 TGTGCCAACAGCCGGGCCGGACTGCCTCGCGAGCAGTACTTC CANSRAGLPREQYF
TRBJ2-2 . 16 TRBD1 TRBV7-9 TGTGCCAGCAAGCGGACAGGGATGGTGGATGCCGGGGAGCTGTTTTTT CASKRTGMVDAGELFF
TRBJ1-1 few 14 TRBD1 TRBV7-9 TGTGCCAGCAGCACACTGACAGGGGTTACTGAAGCTTTCTTT CASSTLTGVTEAFF
TRBJ2-3 . 15 TRBD2 TRBV19 TGTGCCAGTAGCGGACTAGCCCTTAGCACAGATACGCAGTATTTT CASSGLALSTDTQYF
TRBJ2-3 once 12 . TRBV28 TGTGCCAGCAGTCTACCGTCAGATACGCAGTATTTT CASSLPSDTQYF
TRBJ1-2 . 13 . TRBV28 TGTGCCAGCAGCTTCGACGGGACTCAAGGCTACACCTTC CASSFDGTQGYTF
TRBJ2-7 once 13 . TRBV6-1 TGTGCCAGCAGTGAAACAGGCTGGTACGAGCAGTACTTC CASSETGWYEQYF
TRBJ2-7 few 14 . TRBV15 TGTGCCACCAGCAGAGATCGTACCGGGGTCGAGCAGTACTTC CATSRDRTGVEQYF
TRBJ1-1 . 16 TRBD1 TRBV28 TGTGCCAGCAGTTCCCCGAGACAGGGGAGGAACACTGAAGCTTTCTTT CASSSPRQGRNTEAFF
TRBJ2-1 . 15 TRBD2 TRBV7-2 TGTGCCAGCAGCTTAGTGGGGACTACTGAGAATGAGCAGTTCTTC CASSLVGTTENEQFF
TRBJ2-3 once 17 TRBD2 TRBV23-1 TGCGCCAACGAACCCCCCGAGCGGGAGGGACTAACAGATACGCAGTATTTT CANEPPEREGLTDTQYF
TRBJ2-5 . 15 TRBD1 TRBV6-1 TGTGCCAGCAGTGAAGGCGGGACAGGGATTGAGACCCAGTACTTC CASSEGGTGIETQYF
TRBJ1-2 . 16 TRBD1 TRBV6-5 TGTGCCAGCAGTTACTCGCGGCAGGGGGCAAACTATGGCTACACCTTC CASSYSRQGANYGYTF
TRBJ1-1 . 18 . TRBV18 TGTGCCAGCTCACCACCTGGCAGGCGATTTCTATTTAACACTGAAGCTTTCTTT CASSPPGRRFLFNTEAFF
TRBJ2-1 . 16 TRBD2 TRBV5-8 TGTGCCAGCAGCTTGGGGTTCGGGACTAGCGGACATGAGCAGTTCTTC CASSLGFGTSGHEQFF
TRBJ1-2 . 12 TRBD1 TRBV5-1 TGCGCCAGCAGCTTCCTGGACAGGCCCCTTCTCTTC CASSFLDRPLLF
TRBJ2-1 few 13 . TRBV28 TGTGCCAGCGGAGGGCCCCCCGGGGATGAGCAGTTCTTC CASGGPPGDEQFF
TRBJ2-3 few 15 TRBD2 TRBV7-3 TGTGCCAGCACTCTAGCGGGAGGCCGCACAGATACGCAGTATTTT CASTLAGGRTDTQYF
TRBJ1-1 once 15 . TRBV18 TGTGCCAGCTCACCAGCAGAACAGATGAACACTGAAGCTTTCTTT CASSPAEQMNTEAFF
TRBJ2-2 . 14 . TRBV28 TGTGCCAGCAGTTTTTACAGTAGCACCGGGGAGCTGTTTTTT CASSFYSSTGELFF
TRBJ2-3 . 15 . TRBV7-9 TGTGCCAGCAGCTTACAGGGTTCGCACACAGATACGCAGTATTTT CASSLQGSHTDTQYF
TRBJ2-5 . 14 TRBD2 TRBV19 TGTGCCAGTAGCCCGGGACTAGCGGGGGAGACCCAGTACTTC CASSPGLAGETQYF
TRBJ2-1 . 13 . TRBV30 TGTGCCTGGAGTGTGGAGGGGGGGAATGAGCAGTTCTTC CAWSVEGGNEQFF